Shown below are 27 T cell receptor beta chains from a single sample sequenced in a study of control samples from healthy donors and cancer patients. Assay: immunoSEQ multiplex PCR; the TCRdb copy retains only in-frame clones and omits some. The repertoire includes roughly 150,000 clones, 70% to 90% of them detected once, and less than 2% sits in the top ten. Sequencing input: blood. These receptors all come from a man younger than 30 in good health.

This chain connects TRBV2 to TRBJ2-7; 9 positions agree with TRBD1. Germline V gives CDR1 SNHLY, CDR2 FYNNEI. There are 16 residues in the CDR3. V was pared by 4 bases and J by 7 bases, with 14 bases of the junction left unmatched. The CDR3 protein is CASSVPGTGSVWEQYF. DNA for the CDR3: TGTGCCAGCAGTGTACCCGGGACAGGGTCAGTCTGGGAGCAGTACTTC.

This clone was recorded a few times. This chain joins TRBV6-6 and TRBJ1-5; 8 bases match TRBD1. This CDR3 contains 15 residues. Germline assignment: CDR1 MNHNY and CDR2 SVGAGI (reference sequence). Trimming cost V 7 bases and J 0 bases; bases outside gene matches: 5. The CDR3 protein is CASKGQVYSNQPQHF. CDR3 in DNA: TGTGCCAGCAAGGGACAGGTTTATAGCAATCAGCCCCAGCATTTT.

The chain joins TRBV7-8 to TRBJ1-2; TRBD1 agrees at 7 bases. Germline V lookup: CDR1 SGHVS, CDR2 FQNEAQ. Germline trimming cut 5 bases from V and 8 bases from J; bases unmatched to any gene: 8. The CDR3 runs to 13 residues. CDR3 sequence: CASSPTGSGGYTF. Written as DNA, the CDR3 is TGTGCCAGCAGCCCGACAGGGTCGGGCGGCTACACCTTC.

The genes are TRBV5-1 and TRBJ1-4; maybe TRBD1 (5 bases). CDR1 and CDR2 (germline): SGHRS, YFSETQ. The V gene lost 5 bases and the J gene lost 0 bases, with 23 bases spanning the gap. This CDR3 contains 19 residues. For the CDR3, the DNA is TGCGCCAGCAGAGCTTTTCCGGGACTGTCTACCTCAACTAATGAAAAACTGTTTTTT. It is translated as CASRAFPGLSTSTNEKLFF. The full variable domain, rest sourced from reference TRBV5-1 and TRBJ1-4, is KAGVTQTPRYLIKTRGQQVTLSCSPISGHRSVSWYQQTPGQGLQFLFEYFSETQRNKGNFPGRFSGRQFSNSRSEMNVSTLELGDSALYLCASRAFPGLSTSTNEKLFFGSGTQLSVL.

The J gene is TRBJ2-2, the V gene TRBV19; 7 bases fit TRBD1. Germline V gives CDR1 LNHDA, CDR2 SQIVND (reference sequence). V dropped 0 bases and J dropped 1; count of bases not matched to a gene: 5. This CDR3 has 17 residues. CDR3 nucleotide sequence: TGTGCCAGTAGTATAGATCTAGGGGGCTTGAACACCGGGGAGCTGTTTTTT. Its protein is CASSIDLGGLNTGELFF.

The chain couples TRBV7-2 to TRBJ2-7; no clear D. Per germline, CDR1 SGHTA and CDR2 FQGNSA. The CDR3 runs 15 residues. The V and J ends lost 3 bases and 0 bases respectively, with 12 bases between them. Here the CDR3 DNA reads TGTGCCAGCAGCTTTGGGGTCAGAAGCTCCTACGAGCAGTACTTC. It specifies CASSFGVRSSYEQYF.

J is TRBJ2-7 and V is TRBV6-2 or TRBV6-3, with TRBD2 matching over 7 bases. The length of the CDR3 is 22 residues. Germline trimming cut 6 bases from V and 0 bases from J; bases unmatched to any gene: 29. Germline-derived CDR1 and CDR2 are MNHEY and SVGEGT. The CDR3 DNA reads TGTGCCAGCAGCCTTGATGGTGTGCTGGGGGGGGACCGGGCTAAGAACTCCTACGAGCAGTACTTC. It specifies CASSLDGVLGGDRAKNSYEQYF.

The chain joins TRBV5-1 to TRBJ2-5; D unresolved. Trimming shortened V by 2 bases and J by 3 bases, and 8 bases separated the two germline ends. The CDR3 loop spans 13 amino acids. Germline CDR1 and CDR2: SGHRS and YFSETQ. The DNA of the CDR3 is TGCGCCAGCAGCTTTCCTTCCGAAGAGACCCAGTACTTC. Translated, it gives CASSFPSEETQYF.

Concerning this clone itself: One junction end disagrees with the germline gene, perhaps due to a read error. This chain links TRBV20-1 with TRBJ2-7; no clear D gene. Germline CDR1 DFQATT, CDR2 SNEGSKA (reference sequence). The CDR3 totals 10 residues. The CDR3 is CSASSSEQYF. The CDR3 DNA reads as TGCAGTGCGAGTTCCTCCGAGCAGTACTTC.

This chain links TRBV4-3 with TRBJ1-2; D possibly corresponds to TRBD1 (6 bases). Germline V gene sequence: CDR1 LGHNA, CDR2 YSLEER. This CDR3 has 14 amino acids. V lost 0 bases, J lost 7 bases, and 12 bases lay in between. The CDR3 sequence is CASSQEFGGAGYTF. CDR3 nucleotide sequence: TGCGCCAGCAGCCAAGAGTTCGGGGGGGCTGGCTACACCTTC.

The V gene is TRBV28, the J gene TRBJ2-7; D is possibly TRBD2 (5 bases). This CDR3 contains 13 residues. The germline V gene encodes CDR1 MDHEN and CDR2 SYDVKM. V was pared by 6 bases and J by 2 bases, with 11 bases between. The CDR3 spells CASSLYGAYEQYF. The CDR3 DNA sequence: TGTGCCAGCAGCCTGTACGGGGCCTACGAGCAGTACTTC.

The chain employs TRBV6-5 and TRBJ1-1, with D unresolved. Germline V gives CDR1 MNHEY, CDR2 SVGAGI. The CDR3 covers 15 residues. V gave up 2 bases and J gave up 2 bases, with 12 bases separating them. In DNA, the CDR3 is TGTGCCAGCAGTTACCTTTCACGCGGTAACACTGAAGCTTTCTTT. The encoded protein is CASSYLSRGNTEAFF.

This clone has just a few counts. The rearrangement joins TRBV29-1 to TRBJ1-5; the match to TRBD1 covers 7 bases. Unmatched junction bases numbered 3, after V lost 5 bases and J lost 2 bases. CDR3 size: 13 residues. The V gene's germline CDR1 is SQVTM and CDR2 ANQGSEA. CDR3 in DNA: TGCAGCGTTTCAGGACAGGGCAATCAGCCCCAGCATTTT. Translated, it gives CSVSGQGNQPQHF.

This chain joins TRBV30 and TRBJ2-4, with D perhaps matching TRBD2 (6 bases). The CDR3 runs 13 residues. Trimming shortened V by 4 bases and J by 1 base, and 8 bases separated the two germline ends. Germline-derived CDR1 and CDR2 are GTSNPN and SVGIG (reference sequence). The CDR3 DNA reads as TGTGCCTGGACGGGGGAGGCCAAAAACATTCAGTACTTC. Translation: CAWTGEAKNIQYF.

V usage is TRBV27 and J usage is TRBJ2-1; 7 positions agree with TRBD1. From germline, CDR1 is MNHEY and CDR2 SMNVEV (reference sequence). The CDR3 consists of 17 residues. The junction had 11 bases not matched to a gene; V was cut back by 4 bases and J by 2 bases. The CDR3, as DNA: TGTGCCAGCAGTTCCTCGACAGGGTCCCCAACCTACAATGAGCAGTTCTTC. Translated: CASSSSTGSPTYNEQFF.

In DNA, the CDR3 is TGTGCCAGCAGCTTGGGGCCTGTCGGAACCTACGAGCAGTACTTC. It codes for CASSLGPVGTYEQYF. The chain has TRBV5-8 and TRBJ2-7; D is ambiguous. The CDR3 is made up of 15 amino acids. Trimming took off 0 bases at V and 2 bases at J, with 12 bases between the two ends. The germline V gene has CDR1 SGHTS and CDR2 YDEGEE.

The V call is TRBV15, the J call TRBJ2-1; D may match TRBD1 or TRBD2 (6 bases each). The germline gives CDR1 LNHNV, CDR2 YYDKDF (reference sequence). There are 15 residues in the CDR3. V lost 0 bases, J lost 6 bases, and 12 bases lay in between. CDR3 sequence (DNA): TGTGCCACCAGCAGAGATAACGGAGGGGGCAATGAGCAGTTCTTC. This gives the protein CATSRDNGGGNEQFF. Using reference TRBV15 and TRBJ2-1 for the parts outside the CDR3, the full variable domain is DAMVIQNPRYQVTQFGKPVTLSCSQTLNHNVMYWYQQKSSQAPKLLFHYYDKDFNNEADTPDNFQSRRPNTSFCFLDIRSPGLGDTAMYLCATSRDNGGGNEQFFGPGTRLTVL.

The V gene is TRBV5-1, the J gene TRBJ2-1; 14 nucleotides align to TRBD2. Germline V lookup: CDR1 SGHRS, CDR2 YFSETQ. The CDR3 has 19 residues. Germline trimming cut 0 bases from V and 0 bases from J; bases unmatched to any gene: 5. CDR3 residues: CASSLAMTSGGDSYNEQFF. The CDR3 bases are TGCGCCAGCAGCTTGGCCATGACTAGCGGGGGGGACTCCTACAATGAGCAGTTCTTC.

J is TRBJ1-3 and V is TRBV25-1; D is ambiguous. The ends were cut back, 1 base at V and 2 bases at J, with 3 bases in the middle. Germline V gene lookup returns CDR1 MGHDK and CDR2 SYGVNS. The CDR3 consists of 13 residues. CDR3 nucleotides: TGTGCCAGCAGTGAATCGGCTGGAAACACCATATATTTT. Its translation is CASSESAGNTIYF.

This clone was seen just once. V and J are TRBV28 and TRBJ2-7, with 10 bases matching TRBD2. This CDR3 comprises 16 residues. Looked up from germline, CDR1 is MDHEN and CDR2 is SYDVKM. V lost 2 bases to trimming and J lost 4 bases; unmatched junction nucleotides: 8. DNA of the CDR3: TGTGCCAGCAGTTTAGGAGCGGGGGGGCCTAAATACGAGCAGTACTTC. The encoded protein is CASSLGAGGPKYEQYF.

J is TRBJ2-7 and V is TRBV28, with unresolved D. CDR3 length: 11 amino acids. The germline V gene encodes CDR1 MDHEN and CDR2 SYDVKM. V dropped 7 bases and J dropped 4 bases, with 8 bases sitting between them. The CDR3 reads CASTNPYEQYF. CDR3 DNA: TGTGCCAGCACTAACCCATACGAGCAGTACTTC.

CDR3 region: CASSPHQGLGGLEQYF. The CDR3 nucleotides are TGTGCCAGCAGTCCCCATCAGGGACTCGGGGGACTCGAGCAGTACTTC. The genes are TRBV6-6 and TRBJ2-7; a weak D match, TRBD2 (6 bases). CDR1 and CDR2 from the germline V gene are MNHNY and SVGAGI (reference sequence). CDR3 length: 16 amino acids. V dropped 5 bases and J dropped 6 bases, with 23 bases sitting between them.

The CDR3 nucleotides are TGTGCCAGCAGTTCCAGTAGTGGGCAGGATGGCTACACCTTC. Protein product: CASSSSSGQDGYTF. The chain couples TRBV9 to TRBJ1-2; no definite D call. CDR3 length equals 14 residues. Trimming took off 5 bases at V and 6 bases at J, with 17 bases between the two ends. Germline CDR1 is SGDLS and CDR2 is YYNGEE. The whole variable domain, filled in from reference TRBV9 and TRBJ1-2, reads DSGVTQTPKHLITATGQRVTLRCSPRSGDLSVYWYQQSLDQGLQFLIQYYNGEERAKGNILERFSAQQFPDLHSELNLSSLELGDSALYFCASSSSSGQDGYTFGSGTRLTVV.

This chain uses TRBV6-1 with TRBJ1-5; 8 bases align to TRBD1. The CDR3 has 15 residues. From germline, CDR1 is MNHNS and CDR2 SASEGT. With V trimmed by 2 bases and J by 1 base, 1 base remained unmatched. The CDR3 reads CASSETGGSNQPQHF. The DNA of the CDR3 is TGTGCCAGCAGTGAAACAGGGGGGAGCAATCAGCCCCAGCATTTT.

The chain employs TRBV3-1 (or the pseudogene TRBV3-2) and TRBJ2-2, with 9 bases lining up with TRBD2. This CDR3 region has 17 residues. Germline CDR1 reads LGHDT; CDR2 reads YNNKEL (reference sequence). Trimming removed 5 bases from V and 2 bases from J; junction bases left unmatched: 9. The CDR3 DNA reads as TGTGCCAGCAGCGACGGTTTAGCGGGGGCCAACACCGGGGAGCTGTTTTTT. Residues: CASSDGLAGANTGELFF.

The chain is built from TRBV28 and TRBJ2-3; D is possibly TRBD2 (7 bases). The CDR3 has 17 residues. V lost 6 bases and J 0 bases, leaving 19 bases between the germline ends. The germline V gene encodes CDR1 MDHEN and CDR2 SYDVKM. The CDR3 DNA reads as TGTGCCAGCAGCGCGCTATTCCCGGGGGGCAGCACAGATACGCAGTATTTT. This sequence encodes CASSALFPGGSTDTQYF.

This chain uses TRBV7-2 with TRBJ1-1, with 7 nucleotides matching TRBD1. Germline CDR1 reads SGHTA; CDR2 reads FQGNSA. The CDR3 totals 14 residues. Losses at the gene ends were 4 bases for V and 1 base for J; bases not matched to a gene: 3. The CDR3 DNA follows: TGTGCCAGCAGCTCACACAGGGGGAACACTGAAGCTTTCTTT. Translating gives CASSSHRGNTEAFF. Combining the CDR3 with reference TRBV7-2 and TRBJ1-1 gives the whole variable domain GAGVSQSPSNKVTEKGKDVELRCDPISGHTALYWYRQSLGQGLEFLIYFQGNSAPDKSGLPSDRFSAERTGGSVSTLTIQRTQQEDSAVYLCASSSHRGNTEAFFGQGTRLTVV.